The sequence of this T cell receptor (beta chain) was determined in a study of blood T cell repertoires in COVID-19. J lost 8 bases, V lost 7 bases, and 7 bases had no gene match. This CDR3 contains 14 residues. CDR1 SEHNR and CDR2 FQNEAQ come from the germline V gene (reference sequence). Enrolment of Seattle patients took place during active infection, and they were followed longitudinally. As originally analysed: Reference gene primer amplification gave nucleated cell count estimates. TCRdb's copy holds only in-frame clones and misses some; the assay was immunoSEQ multiplex PCR. The DNA was the basis for D and trimming; V, J and clone size are from that table. The table has 250,000 to 350,000 clones, roughly 88% seen once.

The chain has TRBV7-9 and TRBJ2-1, with 11 bases lining up with TRBD2. The source material was peripheral blood. The source is a woman aged 25-40 years with COVID-19, enrolled during active disease. CDR3 nucleotide sequence: TGTGCCAGCACACTACTAGCGGGAGCTCATGAGCAGTTCTTC. Protein sequence: CASTLLAGAHEQFF.